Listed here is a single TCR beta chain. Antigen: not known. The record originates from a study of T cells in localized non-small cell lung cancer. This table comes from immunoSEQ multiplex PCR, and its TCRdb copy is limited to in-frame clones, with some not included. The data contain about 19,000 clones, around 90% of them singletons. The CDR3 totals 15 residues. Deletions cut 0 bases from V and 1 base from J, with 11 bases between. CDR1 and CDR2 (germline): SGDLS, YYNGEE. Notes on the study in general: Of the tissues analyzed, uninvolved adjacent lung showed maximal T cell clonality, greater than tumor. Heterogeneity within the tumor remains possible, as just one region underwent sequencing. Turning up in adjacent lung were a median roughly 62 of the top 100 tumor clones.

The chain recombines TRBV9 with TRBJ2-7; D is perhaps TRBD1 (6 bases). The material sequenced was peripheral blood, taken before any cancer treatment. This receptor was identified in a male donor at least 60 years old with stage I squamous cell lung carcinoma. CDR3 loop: CASSVGDRSSYEQYF. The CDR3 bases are TGTGCCAGCAGCGTAGGAGACAGGTCTTCCTACGAGCAGTACTTC.